The 10 T cell receptor beta chains listed next were all sequenced from one sample in a study of T cell repertoires in cytomegalovirus infection. TCRdb reprocessed the reads via MiXCR and lists one record per CDR3 protein. The sample lists some 680,000 distinct CDR3 sequences; 35% to 40% were seen once. The sequencing sample was made of PBMCs. Source of these receptors: a human donor in good health (CMV status not recorded). Some clones in this sample may be carry-over from other donors' samples.

This clonotype was observed a handful of times. This chain uses TRBV15 with TRBJ2-7, with D possibly TRBD2 on 6 matching bases. V shed 0 bases and J shed 6 bases, with 18 bases lying between them. The CDR3 loop spans 16 amino acids. Germline loops: CDR1 LNHNV, CDR2 YYDKDF (reference sequence). DNA of the CDR3: TGTGCCACCAGCAGAGATCGGGCTAGCGCCGAAGGCGAGCAGTACTTC. Translated: CATSRDRASAEGEQYF.

J is TRBJ2-7 and V is TRBV7-9; TRBD1 aligns across 9 bases. CDR1 and CDR2 (germline): SEHNR, FQNEAQ (reference sequence). The V gene end was trimmed by 5 bases and the J gene end by 2 bases; junction bases not matched to a gene: 10. This CDR3 comprises 16 residues. The DNA of the CDR3 is TGTGCCAGCAGCCACTCGTCCGGGACAGGGACCTACGAGCAGTACTTC. Its translation is CASSHSSGTGTYEQYF.

The chain combines TRBV19 with TRBJ2-5, with D tentatively TRBD2 (5 bases). With 6 bases removed from V and 5 bases from J, the gap between germline ends came to 16 bases. The CDR3 has 14 residues. The V gene's germline CDR1 is LNHDA and CDR2 SQIVND (reference sequence). The CDR3 DNA reads as TGTGCCAGTAGCGGGGTGGGGTCAAGGGAGACCCAGTACTTC. Amino acid sequence: CASSGVGSRETQYF.

This rearrangement joins TRBV19 to TRBJ1-5; D might be TRBD1 (6 bases). Trimming cost V 5 bases and J 5 bases, with 10 bases left between them. The CDR3 sequence is 13 residues long. CDR1 LNHDA and CDR2 SQIVND come from the germline V gene (reference sequence). This CDR3 is CASSVDSYQPQHF. CDR3 nucleotide sequence: TGTGCCAGTAGTGTGGACAGCTATCAGCCCCAGCATTTT.

The chain links TRBV4-1 to TRBJ1-6; 7 positions match TRBD1. This CDR3 is 14 amino acids long. The J segment lost 10 bases and the V segment lost 0 bases, leaving 3 bases of the junction unmatched. Germline lookup yields CDR1 MGHRA and CDR2 YSYEKL. CDR3 nucleotide sequence: TGCGCCAGCAGCCAAGAGGGACAGAGATCACCCCTCCACTTT. It is translated as CASSQEGQRSPLHF.

This chain uses TRBV28 with TRBJ2-7; D gene ambiguous. Trimming stripped 2 bases from V and 2 bases from J, with 10 bases between. The CDR3 totals 14 residues. Germline V gene lookup returns CDR1 MDHEN and CDR2 SYDVKM. CDR3 bases: TGTGCCAGCAGTTTAGATGGGTCGGCCTACGAGCAGTACTTC. Encoded protein: CASSLDGSAYEQYF.

This clonotype was detected many times. V gene TRBV7-2 combines with J gene TRBJ2-1; 8 bases align to TRBD2. Germline loops: CDR1 SGHTA, CDR2 FQGNSA. The trim removed 2 bases at V and 7 bases at J, leaving 13 bases unmatched. The CDR3 spans 17 residues. CDR3 DNA: TGTGCCAGCAGCTTAACAAGAGGCAGCGGGAGTGTGAATGAGCAGTTCTTC. Its translation: CASSLTRGSGSVNEQFF.

This clonotype was detected only a few times. V and J are TRBV12-3 or TRBV12-4 and TRBJ2-2; TRBD2 might be the D (7 bases). There are 16 residues in the CDR3. Between the trimmed V and J ends, which lost 3 bases and 3 bases, there was a span of 14 bases. The CDR3 DNA sequence: TGTGCCAGCAGTTTTCTGGGCGGGGGCTACACCGGGGAGCTGTTTTTT. Translating gives CASSFLGGGYTGELFF.

This clonotype has a count of ten or more. V is TRBV7-8 and J is TRBJ1-2; a weak D match, TRBD1 (5 bases). V was cut by 5 bases and J by 1 base, with 20 bases left in between. The CDR3 has 17 amino acids. CDR1 is SGHVS, CDR2 FQNEAQ, per germline. The CDR3 protein is CASSAEGQGFVNYGYTF. The CDR3 DNA is TGTGCCAGCAGCGCTGAGGGGCAGGGTTTTGTTAACTATGGCTACACCTTC.

The sample holds a few counts of this clonotype. This chain links TRBV11-2 with TRBJ2-3; no firm D call. Between the trimmed V and J ends, which lost 1 base and 4 bases, there was a span of 9 bases. The CDR3 is made up of 14 amino acids. Germline V lookup: CDR1 SGHAT, CDR2 FQNNGV. CDR3 amino acids: CASSLVRAADTQYF. CDR3 DNA: TGTGCCAGCAGCTTAGTAAGGGCTGCAGATACGCAGTATTTT.